What follows is one T cell receptor (beta chain) and its context. What it binds is unknown. With V trimmed by 4 bases and J by 7 bases, 28 bases remained unmatched. The CDR3 is made up of 23 amino acids. Germline assignment: CDR1 SGDLS and CDR2 YYNGEE. The study ran its PCR with 60 Vbeta and 13 Jbeta primers. Sequenced by immunoSEQ multiplex PCR; TCRdb stores in-frame clones only, minus some. Of about 130,000 clones listed, roughly 78% were seen once; the top ten hold approximately 10%. The data were taken from a study of cytomegalovirus exposure and HLA in healthy donors. Study-level findings and limits: DRB1 had the most TCR associations and HLA-C the fewest, a later analysis found, with rates varying by HLA locus.

The origin of this receptor is a young man in good health and CMV-seropositive. The gene calls are TRBV9 and TRBJ2-1; 14 nucleotides agree with TRBD2. What was sequenced was PBMCs. CDR3 residues: CASSPSRGGGTSGRRGLRNEQFF. The CDR3 DNA is TGTGCCAGCAGCCCAAGTAGAGGGGGCGGGACTAGCGGGAGAAGGGGGCTACGGAATGAGCAGTTCTTC.